This record concerns one TCR beta chain sequence. These data originate in a study of patients and donors after allogeneic stem cell transplantation. Germline V gene lookup returns CDR1 DFQATT and CDR2 SNEGSKA (reference sequence). The V and J ends lost 1 base and 2 bases respectively, with 5 bases between them. The CDR3 is 13 residues long. TCRdb independently ran MiXCR on the RT-PCR reads; one entry per CDR3 protein. The table includes 800,000 to 1,000,000 distinct CDR3 sequences, more than 15% detected once. Sequences were obtained from blood, either unsorted or a sorted T cell fraction (not recorded which). The source of this sequence is a human donor who was either an allogeneic HSCT recipient or a stem cell or donor lymphocyte infusion donor (not recorded which). It is not recorded whose cells these are; they may come from a transplant donor. This rearrangement joins TRBV20-1 to TRBJ2-2; D call uncertain. CDR3 nucleotides: TGCAGTGCTAGAGGACTCAACACCGGGGAGCTGTTTTTT. Amino acid sequence: CSARGLNTGELFF.